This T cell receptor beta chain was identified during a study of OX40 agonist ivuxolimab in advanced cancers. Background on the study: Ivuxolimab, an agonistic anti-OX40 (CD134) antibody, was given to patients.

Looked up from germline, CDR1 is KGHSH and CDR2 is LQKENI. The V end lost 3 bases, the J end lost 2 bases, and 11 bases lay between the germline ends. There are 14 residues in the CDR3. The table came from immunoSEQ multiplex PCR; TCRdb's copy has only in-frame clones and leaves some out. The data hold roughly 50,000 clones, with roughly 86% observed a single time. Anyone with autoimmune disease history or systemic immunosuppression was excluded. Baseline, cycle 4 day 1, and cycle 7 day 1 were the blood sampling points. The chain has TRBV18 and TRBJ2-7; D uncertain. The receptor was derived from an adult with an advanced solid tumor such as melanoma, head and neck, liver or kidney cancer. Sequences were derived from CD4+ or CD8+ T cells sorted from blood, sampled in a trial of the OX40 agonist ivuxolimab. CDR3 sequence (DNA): TGTGCCAGCTCACCGAAAGGCCAGGCCTACGAGCAGTACTTC. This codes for CASSPKGQAYEQYF.